The T cell receptor (beta chain) under discussion was sequenced for a study of OX40 agonist ivuxolimab in advanced cancers. For the study at large: The mean age was about 57 years, ranging from about 23 to 85, with 82.7% of participants male.

Whole-study results and caveats: Nonresponders included some who also had low normalized T-cell clonal expansion.

Some clones are missing from TCRdb's copy, which holds only in-frame ones; the method was immunoSEQ multiplex PCR. The data hold about 110,000 clones, with approximately 89% observed a single time. Trimming pared 2 bases from V and 0 bases from J, leaving 5 bases between. This CDR3 spans 13 amino acids. Germline values: CDR1 GTSNPN, CDR2 SVGIG (reference sequence). A word on this clone: Its antigen remains unknown.

On cycle 4 day 1 and cycle 7 day 1, as well as at baseline, blood was sampled. The clonotype comes from an adult with an advanced solid tumor such as melanoma, head and neck, liver or kidney cancer. The V gene is TRBV30, the J gene TRBJ1-3; D is ambiguous. The material was CD4+ or CD8+ T cells sorted from blood, obtained in a trial of the OX40 agonist ivuxolimab. As DNA, the CDR3 is TGTGCCTGGAGTCCAAACTCTGGAAACACCATATATTTT. Encoded protein: CAWSPNSGNTIYF.